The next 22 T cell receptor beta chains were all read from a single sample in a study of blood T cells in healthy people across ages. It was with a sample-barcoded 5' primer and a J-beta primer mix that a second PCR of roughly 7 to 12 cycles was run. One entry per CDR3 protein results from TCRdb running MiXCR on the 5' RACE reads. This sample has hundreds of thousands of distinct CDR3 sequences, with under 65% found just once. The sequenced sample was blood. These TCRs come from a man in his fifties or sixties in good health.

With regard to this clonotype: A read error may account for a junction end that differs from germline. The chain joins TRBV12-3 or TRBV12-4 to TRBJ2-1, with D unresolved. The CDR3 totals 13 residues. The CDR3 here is CASSLAYYNGQFF. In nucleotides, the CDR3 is TGTGCCAGCAGTTTGGCCTACTACAATGGGCAGTTCTTC.

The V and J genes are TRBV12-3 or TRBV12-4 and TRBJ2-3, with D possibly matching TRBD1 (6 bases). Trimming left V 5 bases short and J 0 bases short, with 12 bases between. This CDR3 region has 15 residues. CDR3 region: CASSADRSSTDTQYF. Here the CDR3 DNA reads TGTGCCAGCAGTGCCGACAGGTCTAGCACAGATACGCAGTATTTT.

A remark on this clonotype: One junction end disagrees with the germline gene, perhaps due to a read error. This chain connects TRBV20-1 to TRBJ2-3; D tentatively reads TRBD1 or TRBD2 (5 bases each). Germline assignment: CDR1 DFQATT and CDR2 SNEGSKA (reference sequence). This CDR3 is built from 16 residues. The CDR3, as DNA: TGCAGTGCTAGAGATAGGCGGGCAGCCCGCACAGGTACGCAGTATTTT. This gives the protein CSARDRRAARTGTQYF.

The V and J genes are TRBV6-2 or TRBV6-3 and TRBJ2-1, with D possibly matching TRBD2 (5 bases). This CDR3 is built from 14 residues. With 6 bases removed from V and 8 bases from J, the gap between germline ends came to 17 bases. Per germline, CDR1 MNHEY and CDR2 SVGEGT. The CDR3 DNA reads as TGTGCCAGCAGCCTGGCGGGCCAGGTGCATGAGCAGTTCTTC. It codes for CASSLAGQVHEQFF.

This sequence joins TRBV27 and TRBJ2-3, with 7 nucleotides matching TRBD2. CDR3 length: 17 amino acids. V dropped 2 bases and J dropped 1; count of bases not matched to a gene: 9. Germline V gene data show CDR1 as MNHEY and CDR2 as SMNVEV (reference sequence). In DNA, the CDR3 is TGTGCCAGCAGTTTACGCACCCCGGGACTACGCACAGATACGCAGTATTTT. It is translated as CASSLRTPGLRTDTQYF.

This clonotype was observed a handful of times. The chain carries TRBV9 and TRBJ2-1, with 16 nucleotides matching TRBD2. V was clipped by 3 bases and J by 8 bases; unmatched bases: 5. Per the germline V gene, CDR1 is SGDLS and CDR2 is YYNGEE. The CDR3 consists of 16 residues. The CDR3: CASSAGTSGGADEQFF. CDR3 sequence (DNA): TGTGCCAGCAGCGCTGGGACTAGCGGGGGGGCTGATGAGCAGTTCTTC.

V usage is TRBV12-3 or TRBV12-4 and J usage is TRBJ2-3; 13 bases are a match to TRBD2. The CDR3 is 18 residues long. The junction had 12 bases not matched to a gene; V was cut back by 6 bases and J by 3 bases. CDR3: CASSLPITSGGGTDTQYF. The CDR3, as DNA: TGTGCCAGCAGCCTTCCCATCACTAGCGGGGGGGGGACAGATACGCAGTATTTT.

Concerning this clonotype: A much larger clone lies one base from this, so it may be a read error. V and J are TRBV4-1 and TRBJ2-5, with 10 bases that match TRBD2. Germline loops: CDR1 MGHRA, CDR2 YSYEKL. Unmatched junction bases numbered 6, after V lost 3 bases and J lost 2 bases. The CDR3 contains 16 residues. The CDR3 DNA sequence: TGCGCCAGCAGCCAGGGACTAGCGACGTCACAAGAGACCCAGTACTTC. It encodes CASSQGLATSQETQYF.

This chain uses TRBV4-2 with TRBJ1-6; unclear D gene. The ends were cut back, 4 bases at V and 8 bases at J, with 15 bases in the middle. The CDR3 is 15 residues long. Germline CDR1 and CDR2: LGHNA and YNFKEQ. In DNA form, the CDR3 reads TGTGCCAGCAGCCGAGAGGGAGGGCCGGATTCACCCCTCCACTTT. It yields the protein CASSREGGPDSPLHF.

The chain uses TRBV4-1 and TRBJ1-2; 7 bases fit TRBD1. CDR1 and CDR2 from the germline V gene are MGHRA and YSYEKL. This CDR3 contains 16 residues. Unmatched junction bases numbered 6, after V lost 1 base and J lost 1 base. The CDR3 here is CASSQAWDRVNYGYTF. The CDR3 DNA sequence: TGCGCCAGCAGCCAAGCCTGGGACAGAGTTAACTATGGCTACACCTTC.

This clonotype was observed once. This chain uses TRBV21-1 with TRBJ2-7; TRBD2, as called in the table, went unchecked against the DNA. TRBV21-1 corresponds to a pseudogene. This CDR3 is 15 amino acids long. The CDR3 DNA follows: TGTGCCAGCAGCAACCGGGACTCGACTGACAATGAGCAGTACTTC. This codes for CASSNRDSTDNEQYF.

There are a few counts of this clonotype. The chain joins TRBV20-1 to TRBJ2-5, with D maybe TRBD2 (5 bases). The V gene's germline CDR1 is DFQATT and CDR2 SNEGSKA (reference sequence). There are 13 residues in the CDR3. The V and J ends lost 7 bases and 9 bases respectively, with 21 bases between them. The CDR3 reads CSVSTLQKRAQYF. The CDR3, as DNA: TGCAGTGTCTCGACCCTCCAGAAGAGGGCCCAGTACTTC.

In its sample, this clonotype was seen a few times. DNA of the CDR3: TGCAGTGCCCTCGACGGCAGCACAGATACGCAGTATTTT. It encodes CSALDGSTDTQYF. The chain has TRBV20-1 and TRBJ2-3; no clear D gene. This CDR3 comprises 13 residues. Looked up from germline, CDR1 is DFQATT and CDR2 is SNEGSKA (reference sequence). Trimming left V 6 bases short and J 0 bases short, with 10 bases between.

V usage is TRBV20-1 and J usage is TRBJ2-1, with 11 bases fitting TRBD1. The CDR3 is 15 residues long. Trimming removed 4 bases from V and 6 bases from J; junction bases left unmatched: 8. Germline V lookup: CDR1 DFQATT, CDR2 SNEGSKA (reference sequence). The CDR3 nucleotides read TGCAGTGCTACCGGCCGGGACAGGGGGGGCAATGAGCAGTTCTTC. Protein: CSATGRDRGGNEQFF.

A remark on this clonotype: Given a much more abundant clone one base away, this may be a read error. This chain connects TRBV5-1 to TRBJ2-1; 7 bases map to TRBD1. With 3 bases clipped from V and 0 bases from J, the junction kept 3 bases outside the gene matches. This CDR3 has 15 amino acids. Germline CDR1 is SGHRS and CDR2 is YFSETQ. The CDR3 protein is CASSSGQSSYNEQFF. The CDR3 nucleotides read TGCGCCAGCAGCTCGGGACAGAGCTCCTACAATGAGCAGTTCTTC.

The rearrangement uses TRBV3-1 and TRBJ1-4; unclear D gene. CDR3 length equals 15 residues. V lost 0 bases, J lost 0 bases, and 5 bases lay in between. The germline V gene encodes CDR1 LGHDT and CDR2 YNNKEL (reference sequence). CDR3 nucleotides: TGTGCCAGCAGCCAAGATTGGGCAACTAATGAAAAACTGTTTTTT. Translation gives CASSQDWATNEKLFF.

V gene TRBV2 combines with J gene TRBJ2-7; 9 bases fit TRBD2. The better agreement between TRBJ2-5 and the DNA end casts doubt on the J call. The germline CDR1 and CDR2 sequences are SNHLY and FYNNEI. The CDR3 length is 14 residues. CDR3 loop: CASSYGGGAETQYF. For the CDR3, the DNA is TGTGCCAGCAGTTATGGCGGGGGGGCAGAGACCCAGTACTTC.

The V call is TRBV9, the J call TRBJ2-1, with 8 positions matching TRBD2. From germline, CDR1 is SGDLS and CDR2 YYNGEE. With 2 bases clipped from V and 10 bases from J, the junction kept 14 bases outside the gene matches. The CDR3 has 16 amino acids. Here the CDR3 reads CASSVLGSSGHGEQFF. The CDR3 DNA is TGTGCCAGCAGCGTTTTAGGCTCTAGCGGGCACGGGGAGCAGTTCTTC.

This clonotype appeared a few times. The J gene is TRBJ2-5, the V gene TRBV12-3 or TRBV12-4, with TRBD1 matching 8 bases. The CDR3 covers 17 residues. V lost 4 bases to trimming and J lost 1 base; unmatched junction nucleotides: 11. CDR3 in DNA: TGTGCCAGCAGTTCAACCTCTGGACAGGGTGGCCAAGAGACCCAGTACTTC. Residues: CASSSTSGQGGQETQYF.

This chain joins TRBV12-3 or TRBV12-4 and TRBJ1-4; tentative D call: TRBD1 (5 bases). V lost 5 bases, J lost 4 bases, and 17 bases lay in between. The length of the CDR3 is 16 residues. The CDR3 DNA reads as TGTGCCAGCAGTCCAACCCCGATGGGGGTTAATGAAAAACTGTTTTTT. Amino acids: CASSPTPMGVNEKLFF.

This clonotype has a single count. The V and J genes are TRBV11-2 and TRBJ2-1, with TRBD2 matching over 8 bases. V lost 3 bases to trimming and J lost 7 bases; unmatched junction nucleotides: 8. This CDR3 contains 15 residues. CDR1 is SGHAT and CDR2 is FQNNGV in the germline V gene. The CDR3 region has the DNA TGTGCCAGCAGCTTCATCGGGGGGGGCTTAAATGAGCAGTTCTTC. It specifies CASSFIGGGLNEQFF.

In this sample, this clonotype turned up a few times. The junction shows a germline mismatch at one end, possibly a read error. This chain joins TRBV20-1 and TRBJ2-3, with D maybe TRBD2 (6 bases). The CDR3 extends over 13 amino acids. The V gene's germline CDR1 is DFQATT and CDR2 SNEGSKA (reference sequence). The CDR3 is CSAREGLTDTQYF. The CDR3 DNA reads TGTAGTGCTAGAGAGGGACTCACAGATACGCAGTATTTT.